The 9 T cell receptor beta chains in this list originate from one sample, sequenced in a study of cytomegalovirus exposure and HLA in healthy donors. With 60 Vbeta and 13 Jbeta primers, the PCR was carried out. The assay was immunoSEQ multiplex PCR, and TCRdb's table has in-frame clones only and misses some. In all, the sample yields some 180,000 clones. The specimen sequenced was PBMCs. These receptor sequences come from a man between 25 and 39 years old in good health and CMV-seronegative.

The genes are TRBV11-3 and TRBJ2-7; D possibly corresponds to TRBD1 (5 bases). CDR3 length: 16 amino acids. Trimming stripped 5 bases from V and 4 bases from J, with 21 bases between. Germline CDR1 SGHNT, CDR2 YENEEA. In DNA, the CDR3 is TGTGCCAGCAGCCCTATGGGTGCAGGGATGCGGTACGAGCAGTACTTC. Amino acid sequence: CASSPMGAGMRYEQYF.

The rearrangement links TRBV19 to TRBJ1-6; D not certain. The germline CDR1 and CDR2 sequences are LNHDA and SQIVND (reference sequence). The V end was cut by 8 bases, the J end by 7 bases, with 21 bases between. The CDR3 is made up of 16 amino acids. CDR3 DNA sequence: TGTGCCAGTTTAAAATCGGCAGTCTTGGGCAATTCACCCCTCCACTTT. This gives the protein CASLKSAVLGNSPLHF.

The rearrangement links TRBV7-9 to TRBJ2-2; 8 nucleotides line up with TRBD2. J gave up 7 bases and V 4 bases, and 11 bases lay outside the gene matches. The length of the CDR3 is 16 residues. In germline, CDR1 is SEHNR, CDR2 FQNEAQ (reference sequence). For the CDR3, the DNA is TGTGCCAGCAGCTCAAGCGGGGGCCTCTATGGCGGGGAGCTGTTTTTT. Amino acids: CASSSSGGLYGGELFF.

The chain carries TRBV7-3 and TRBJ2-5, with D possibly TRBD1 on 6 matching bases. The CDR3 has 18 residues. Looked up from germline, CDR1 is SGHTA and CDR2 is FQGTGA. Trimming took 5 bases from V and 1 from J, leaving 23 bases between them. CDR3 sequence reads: CASSQNVLGVGGQETQYF. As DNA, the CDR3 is TGTGCCAGCAGCCAGAACGTGTTGGGAGTAGGGGGCCAAGAGACCCAGTACTTC.

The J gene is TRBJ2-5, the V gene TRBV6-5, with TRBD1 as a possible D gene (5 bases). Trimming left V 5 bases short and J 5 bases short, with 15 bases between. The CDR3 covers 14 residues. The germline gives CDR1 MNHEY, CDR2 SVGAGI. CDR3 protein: CASSQLGARETQYF. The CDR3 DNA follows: TGTGCCAGCAGTCAACTTGGGGCTAGGGAGACCCAGTACTTC.

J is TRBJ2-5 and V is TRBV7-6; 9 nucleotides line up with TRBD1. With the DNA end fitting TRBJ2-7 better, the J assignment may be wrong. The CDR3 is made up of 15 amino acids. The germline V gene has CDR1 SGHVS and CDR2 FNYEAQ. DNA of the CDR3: TGTGCCAGCAGCTTAGAGGTGACAGGGGGCTACGAGCAGTACTTC. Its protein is CASSLEVTGGYEQYF.

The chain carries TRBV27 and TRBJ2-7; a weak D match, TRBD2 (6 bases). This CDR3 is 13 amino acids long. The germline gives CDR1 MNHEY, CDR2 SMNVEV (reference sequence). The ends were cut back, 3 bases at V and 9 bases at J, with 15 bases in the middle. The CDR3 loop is CASSLAGNGGQYF. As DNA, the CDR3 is TGTGCCAGCAGTTTGGCGGGGAATGGAGGGCAGTACTTC.

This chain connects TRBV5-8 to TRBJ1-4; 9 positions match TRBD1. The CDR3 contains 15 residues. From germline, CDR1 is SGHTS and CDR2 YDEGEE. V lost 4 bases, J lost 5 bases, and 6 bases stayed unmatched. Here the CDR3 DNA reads TGTGCCAGCAGCCCCACCGGGACAGGGAATGAAAAACTGTTTTTT. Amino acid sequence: CASSPTGTGNEKLFF.

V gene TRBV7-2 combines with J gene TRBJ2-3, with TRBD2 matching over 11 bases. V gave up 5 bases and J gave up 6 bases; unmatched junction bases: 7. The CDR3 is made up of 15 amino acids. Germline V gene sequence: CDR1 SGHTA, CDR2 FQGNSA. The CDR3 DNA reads TGTGCCAGCAGCCACTTTCCTAGCGGGGGGGATACGCAGTATTTT. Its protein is CASSHFPSGGDTQYF.